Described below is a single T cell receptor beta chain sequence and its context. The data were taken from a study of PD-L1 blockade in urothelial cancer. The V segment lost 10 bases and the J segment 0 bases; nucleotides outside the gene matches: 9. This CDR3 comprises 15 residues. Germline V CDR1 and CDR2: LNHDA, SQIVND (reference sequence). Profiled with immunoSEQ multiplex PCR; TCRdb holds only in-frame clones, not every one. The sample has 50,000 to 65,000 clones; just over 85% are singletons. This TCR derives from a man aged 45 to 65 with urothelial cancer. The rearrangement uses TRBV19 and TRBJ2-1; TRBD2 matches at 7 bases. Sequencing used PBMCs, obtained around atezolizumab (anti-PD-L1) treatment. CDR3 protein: CATRGGRNSYNEQFF. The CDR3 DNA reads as TGTGCCACTAGGGGCGGGAGAAACTCCTACAATGAGCAGTTCTTC.